This T cell receptor (beta chain) was documented in a study of blood T cell repertoires in COVID-19. Study in general: T cells, B-cell-depleted T cells, or PBMCs supplied cDNA or gDNA.

Original analysis: Cell counts per sample came from amplifying reference gene primers. TCRdb's copy holds only in-frame clones and misses some; the assay was immunoSEQ multiplex PCR. That table gives V, J and clone size, and the DNA gave D and trimming. This repertoire shows 200,000 to 250,000 clones, roughly 80% found once; its top ten account for approximately 5%. The germline gives CDR1 ENHRY, CDR2 SYGVKD. The CDR3 consists of 15 residues. Trimming removed 2 bases from V and 7 bases from J, with 15 bases in between. The chain carries TRBV10-3 and TRBJ1-5, with D hard to call. The receptor was isolated from a human donor in a cohort sampled during active COVID-19. Sequenced sample: peripheral blood. CDR3 sequence: CAISEAPGSAQPQHF. The CDR3 DNA sequence: TGTGCCATCAGTGAGGCCCCGGGGTCGGCACAGCCCCAGCATTTT.